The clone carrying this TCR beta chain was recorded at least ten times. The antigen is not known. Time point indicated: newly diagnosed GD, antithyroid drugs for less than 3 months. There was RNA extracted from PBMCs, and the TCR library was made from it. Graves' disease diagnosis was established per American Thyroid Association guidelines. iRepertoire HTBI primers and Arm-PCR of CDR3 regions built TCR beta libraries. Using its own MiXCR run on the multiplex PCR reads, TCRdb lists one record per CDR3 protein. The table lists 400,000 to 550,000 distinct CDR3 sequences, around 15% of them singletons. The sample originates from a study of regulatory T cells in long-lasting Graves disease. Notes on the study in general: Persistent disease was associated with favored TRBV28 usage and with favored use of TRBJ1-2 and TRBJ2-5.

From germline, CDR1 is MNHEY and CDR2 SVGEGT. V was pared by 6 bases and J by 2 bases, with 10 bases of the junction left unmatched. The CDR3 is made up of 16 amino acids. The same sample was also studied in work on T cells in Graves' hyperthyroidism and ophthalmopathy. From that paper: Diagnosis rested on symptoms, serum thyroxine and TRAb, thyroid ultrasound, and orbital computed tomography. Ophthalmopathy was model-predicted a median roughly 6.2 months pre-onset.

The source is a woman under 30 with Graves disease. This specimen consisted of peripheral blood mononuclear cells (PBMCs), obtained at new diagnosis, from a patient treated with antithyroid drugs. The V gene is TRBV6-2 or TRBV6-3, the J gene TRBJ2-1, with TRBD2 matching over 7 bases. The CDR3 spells CASSPAIAGPYNEQFF. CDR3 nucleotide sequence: TGTGCCAGCAGCCCCGCGATAGCGGGCCCCTACAATGAGCAGTTCTTC.